These 20 T cell receptor beta chains originate from one sample sequenced in a study of shared clonotypes between healthy human individuals. The method was immunoSEQ multiplex PCR; TCRdb's version includes in-frame clones alone and lacks a portion of them. The sample yields over 2,000,000 clones, about 93% seen once. The naive CD8 fraction comprised CD45RO-negative cells positively selected for CCR7 and excluded terminally differentiated effector memory CD45RA+ cells. What was sequenced was naive CD8+ T cells from PBMCs. The source of these receptors is a man between 18 and 35 years old in good health. Some clones in this sample may be carry-over from other donors' samples.

The rearrangement uses TRBV27 and TRBJ2-3, with 9 positions matching TRBD2. In germline, CDR1 is MNHEY, CDR2 SMNVEV (reference sequence). The CDR3 has 16 residues. After removal of 6 bases from V and 5 bases from J, the junction contained 12 bases not matched to a gene. CDR3 nucleotide sequence: TGTGCCAGCAGCCCTCGGGGGCAAGCGGGAGGAGATACGCAGTATTTT. It specifies CASSPRGQAGGDTQYF.

For the CDR3, the DNA is TGCGCCAGCAGCTTATCACCCGGGCACACCGGGGAGCTGTTTTTT. As protein: CASSLSPGHTGELFF. The rearrangement uses TRBV5-1 and TRBJ2-2, with D unresolved. Germline CDR1 reads SGHRS; CDR2 reads YFSETQ. This CDR3 has 15 residues. Deletions cut 2 bases from V and 3 bases from J, with 11 bases between.

The chain combines TRBV28 with TRBJ1-5; no clear D gene. Per the germline V gene, CDR1 is MDHEN and CDR2 is SYDVKM. The V end was cut by 2 bases, the J end by 3 bases, with 11 bases between. The CDR3 loop spans 15 amino acids. The CDR3 spells CASSLREVPNQPQHF. The CDR3 bases are TGTGCCAGCAGTTTAAGGGAGGTTCCCAATCAGCCCCAGCATTTT.

The chain links TRBV4-2 to TRBJ2-7; D is unresolved. The CDR3 consists of 12 residues. V was trimmed by 4 bases and J by 4 bases, leaving 8 bases between them. Germline values: CDR1 LGHNA, CDR2 YNFKEQ. CDR3 sequence: CASSPDLYEQYF. CDR3 coding DNA: TGTGCCAGCAGCCCCGACCTTTACGAGCAGTACTTC.

The genes are TRBV7-8 and TRBJ2-7; D could derive from TRBD1 or TRBD2 (5 bases each). The V gene lost 5 bases and the J gene lost 6 bases, with 11 bases spanning the gap. Germline V gene sequence: CDR1 SGHVS, CDR2 FQNEAQ. This CDR3 has 12 residues. CDR3 nucleotides: TGTGCCAGCAGCCACTGGGGGTTCGAGCAGTACTTC. Its translation is CASSHWGFEQYF.

This rearrangement joins TRBV28 to TRBJ2-3, with D possibly TRBD2 on 6 matching bases. The V gene's germline CDR1 is MDHEN and CDR2 SYDVKM. The CDR3 length is 15 residues. V lost 2 bases to trimming and J lost 2 bases, with 11 bases between them. The CDR3 loop is CASSLSQGLTDTQYF. DNA of the CDR3: TGTGCCAGCAGTTTAAGTCAGGGACTCACAGATACGCAGTATTTT.

This clone appeared a single time. The chain joins TRBV13 to TRBJ1-1; TRBD1 matches 11 bases. Germline CDR1 reads PRHDT; CDR2 reads FYEKMQ (reference sequence). The CDR3 has 17 residues. The V and J ends lost 3 bases and 1 base, in that order; junction bases with no gene match: 7. The CDR3 DNA is TGTGCCAGCAGCTTTTGGACAGGGGGCTTGGGGAACACTGAAGCTTTCTTT. Translation gives CASSFWTGGLGNTEAFF. Full variable domain (rest looked up from reference TRBV13 and TRBJ1-1): AAGVIQSPRHLIKEKRETATLKCYPIPRHDTVYWYQQGPGQDPQFLISFYEKMQSDKGSIPDRFSAQQFSDYHSELNMSSLELGDSALYFCASSFWTGGLGNTEAFFGQGTRLTVV.

This clone was counted between two and nine times. Other DNA sequences in the same sample also yield this CDR3. The V call is TRBV6-5, the J call TRBJ1-1; D remains ambiguous. This CDR3 region has 13 residues. The V gene lost 2 bases and the J gene lost 1 base, with 5 bases spanning the gap. Germline V lookup: CDR1 MNHEY, CDR2 SVGAGI. Written as DNA, the CDR3 is TGTGCCAGCAGTTACGGAGGGAACACTGAAGCTTTCTTT. It encodes CASSYGGNTEAFF.

This clone has just one count. The chain carries TRBV27 and TRBJ2-1, with D uncertain. The CDR3 sequence is 14 residues long. Trimming left V 6 bases short and J 6 bases short, with 15 bases between. Germline assignment: CDR1 MNHEY and CDR2 SMNVEV (reference sequence). The CDR3 coding sequence is TGTGCCAGCAGGTCCCTGTTAGAGCTCAATGAGCAGTTCTTC. Its protein is CASRSLLELNEQFF.

The count of this clone is one. This rearrangement joins TRBV5-6 to TRBJ1-5, with D uncertain. Germline V lookup: CDR1 SGHDT, CDR2 YYEEEE. The CDR3 is 15 amino acids. Trimming removed 2 bases at V and 4 bases at J, with 13 bases between. The CDR3 region is CASSLSVDSNQPQHF. In DNA form, the CDR3 reads TGTGCCAGCAGCTTATCGGTGGATTCGAATCAGCCCCAGCATTTT.

The chain combines TRBV27 with TRBJ2-7; no firm D call. Trimming removed 0 bases at V and 5 bases at J, with 17 bases between. CDR3 length equals 16 residues. Germline values: CDR1 MNHEY, CDR2 SMNVEV (reference sequence). CDR3 sequence: CASSLSIGYKLHEQYF. CDR3 nucleotides: TGTGCCAGCAGTTTATCAATTGGCTACAAGCTCCACGAGCAGTACTTC.

The chain joins TRBV9 to TRBJ1-1, with 8 bases that match TRBD1. Trimming at V came to 3 bases and at J to 3 bases, leaving 7 bases not matched to a gene. The V gene's germline CDR1 is SGDLS and CDR2 YYNGEE. There are 15 residues in the CDR3. The CDR3 here is CASSATQGADTEAFF. The CDR3 DNA follows: TGTGCCAGCAGCGCAACGCAGGGGGCTGACACTGAAGCTTTCTTT.

The V gene is TRBV28, the J gene TRBJ1-2, with no clear D. CDR1 and CDR2 (germline): MDHEN, SYDVKM. Trimming pared 2 bases from V and 5 bases from J, leaving 12 bases between. The CDR3 is 14 residues long. CDR3 loop: CASSLRAEDYGYTF. The CDR3 DNA sequence: TGTGCCAGCAGTTTAAGAGCAGAGGATTATGGCTACACCTTC.

This chain joins TRBV11-2 and TRBJ2-7, with D possibly called TRBD1 or TRBD2 (6 bases each). The CDR3 loop spans 13 amino acids. Germline CDR1 and CDR2: SGHAT and FQNNGV. The ends were cut back, 5 bases at V and 4 bases at J, with 12 bases in the middle. The CDR3 sequence is CASSRGGGYEQYF. CDR3 coding DNA: TGTGCCAGCAGCCGAGGAGGGGGTTACGAGCAGTACTTC.

This chain uses TRBV28 with TRBJ2-7, with 14 bases lining up with TRBD2. There are 19 residues in the CDR3. V was pared by 5 bases and J by 4 bases, with 16 bases of the junction left unmatched. Germline V gene data show CDR1 as MDHEN and CDR2 as SYDVKM. This chain's CDR3 is CASSGLKTSGRAVGYEQYF. The CDR3 bases are TGTGCCAGCAGTGGATTAAAGACTAGCGGGAGGGCCGTAGGGTACGAGCAGTACTTC.

This sequence joins TRBV14 and TRBJ1-1; D call uncertain. With 0 bases removed from V and 11 bases from J, the gap between germline ends came to 13 bases. CDR1 is SGHDN and CDR2 is FVKESK in the germline V gene. This CDR3 is built from 13 residues. The CDR3 DNA reads TGTGCCAGCAGCCAAGAAGCCGCGGGAAGGGCTTTCTTT. This codes for CASSQEAAGRAFF.

The V gene is TRBV27, the J gene TRBJ1-2; no reliable D call. CDR1 is MNHEY and CDR2 is SMNVEV in the germline V gene (reference sequence). The CDR3 spans 15 residues. V dropped 5 bases and J dropped 4 bases, with 17 bases sitting between them. The CDR3 sequence is CASSRRGSLGYGYTF. CDR3 sequence (DNA): TGTGCCAGCAGTAGGCGAGGTTCCTTAGGCTATGGCTACACCTTC.

This chain links TRBV27 with TRBJ2-2; D could derive from TRBD1 or TRBD2 (5 bases each). V was clipped by 5 bases and J by 1 base, with 11 bases between them. The CDR3 runs 15 residues. Germline lookup yields CDR1 MNHEY and CDR2 SMNVEV (reference sequence). The CDR3 loop is CASSPRDGNTGELFF. The CDR3 DNA follows: TGTGCCAGCAGTCCGAGGGACGGGAACACCGGGGAGCTGTTTTTT.

The chain employs TRBV7-9 and TRBJ1-1; D is possibly TRBD1 (5 bases). This CDR3 is built from 11 residues. With 5 bases removed from V and 8 bases from J, the gap between germline ends came to 9 bases. The germline gives CDR1 SEHNR, CDR2 FQNEAQ (reference sequence). The CDR3, as DNA: TGTGCCAGCAGCCGGACACTGGAAGCTTTCTTT. It codes for CASSRTLEAFF.

This clone was counted between two and nine times. The V call is TRBV29-1, the J call TRBJ2-7; perhaps TRBD1 as D (9 bases). The CDR3 is 16 amino acids. From germline, CDR1 is SQVTM and CDR2 ANQGSEA. Trimming shortened V by 7 bases and J by 3 bases, and 25 bases separated the two germline ends. The CDR3 bases are TGCAGCGCCCGGGGGGGCGGGGACAGGGCTGTCTACGAGCAGTACTTC. This translates into CSARGGGDRAVYEQYF.